Given below is one TCR beta chain in context. Its cognate antigen is unknown. The data were taken from a study of T cell repertoires in cytomegalovirus infection. Study-level background: Selection of CMV epitopes for the study included recently identified HLA-C-restricted and well-studied HLA-B-restricted ones. Public TCR beta signatures indicated both CMV infection and matching HLA type. Study-wide points: Public TCR beta family frequency separated CMV-and-HLA carriers, including in an independent cohort. Within the response measured ex vivo, HLA-C-restricted CMV-specific TCR beta clonotypes were dominant.

TCRdb re-called the reads through MiXCR, storing one row per CDR3 protein. The sample lists fewer than 55,000 distinct CDR3 sequences, 15% to 20% occurring once. CDR3 length: 15 amino acids. V lost 1 base, J lost 2 bases, and 9 bases lay in between. Germline assignment: CDR1 SGHVS and CDR2 FNYEAQ. This sequence joins TRBV7-6 and TRBJ1-3; no firm D call. The material sequenced was CD8+ T cells from cultured PBMCs, taken from culture after CMV antigen stimulation. The origin of this receptor is a human donor in good health (CMV status not recorded). Some clones in this sample may be carry-over from other donors' samples. CDR3 amino acids: CASSLVSGTGNTIYF. In DNA form, the CDR3 reads TGTGCCAGCAGCTTAGTATCCGGGACTGGAAACACCATATATTTT.